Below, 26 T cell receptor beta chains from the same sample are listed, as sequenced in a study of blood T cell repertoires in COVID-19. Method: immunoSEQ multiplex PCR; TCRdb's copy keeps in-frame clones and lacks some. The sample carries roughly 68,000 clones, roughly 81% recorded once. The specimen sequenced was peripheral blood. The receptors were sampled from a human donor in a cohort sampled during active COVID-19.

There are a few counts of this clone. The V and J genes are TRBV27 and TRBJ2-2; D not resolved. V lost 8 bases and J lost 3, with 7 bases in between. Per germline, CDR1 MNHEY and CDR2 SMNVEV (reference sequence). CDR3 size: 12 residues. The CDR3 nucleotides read TGTGCCAGCTTAGCAGACACCGGGGAGCTGTTTTTT. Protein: CASLADTGELFF.

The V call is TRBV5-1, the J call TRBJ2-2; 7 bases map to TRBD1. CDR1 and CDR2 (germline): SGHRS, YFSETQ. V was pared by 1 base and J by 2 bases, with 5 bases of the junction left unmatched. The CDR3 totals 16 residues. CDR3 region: CASSLYGTANTGELFF. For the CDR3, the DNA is TGCGCCAGCAGCTTGTACGGGACAGCAAACACCGGGGAGCTGTTTTTT.

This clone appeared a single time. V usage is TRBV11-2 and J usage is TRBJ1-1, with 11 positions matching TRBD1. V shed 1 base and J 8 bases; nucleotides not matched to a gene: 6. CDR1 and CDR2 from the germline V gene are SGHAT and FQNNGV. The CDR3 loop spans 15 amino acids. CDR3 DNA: TGTGCCAGCAGCTTAGTTGGACAGGGGGCCTCCGAAGCTTTCTTT. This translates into CASSLVGQGASEAFF.

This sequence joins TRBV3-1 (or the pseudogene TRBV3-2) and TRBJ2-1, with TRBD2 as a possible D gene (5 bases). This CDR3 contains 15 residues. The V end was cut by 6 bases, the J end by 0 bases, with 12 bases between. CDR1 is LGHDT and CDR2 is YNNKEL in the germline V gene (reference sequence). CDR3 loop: CASSRAGSSYNEQFF. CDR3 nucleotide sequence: TGTGCCAGCAGTAGGGCGGGTAGCTCCTACAATGAGCAGTTCTTC.

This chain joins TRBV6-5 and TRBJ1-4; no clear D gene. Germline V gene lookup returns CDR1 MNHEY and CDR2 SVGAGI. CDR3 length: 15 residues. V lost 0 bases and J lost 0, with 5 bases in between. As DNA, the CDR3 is TGTGCCAGCAGTTACTCAGAGGCAACTAATGAAAAACTGTTTTTT. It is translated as CASSYSEATNEKLFF.

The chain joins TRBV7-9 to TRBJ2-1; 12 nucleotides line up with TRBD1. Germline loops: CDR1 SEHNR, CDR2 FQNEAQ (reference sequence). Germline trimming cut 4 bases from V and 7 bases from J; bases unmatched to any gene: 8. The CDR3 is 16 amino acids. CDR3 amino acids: CASSSRDRGRVNEQFF. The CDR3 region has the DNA TGTGCCAGCAGCTCGCGGGACAGGGGGCGGGTAAATGAGCAGTTCTTC.

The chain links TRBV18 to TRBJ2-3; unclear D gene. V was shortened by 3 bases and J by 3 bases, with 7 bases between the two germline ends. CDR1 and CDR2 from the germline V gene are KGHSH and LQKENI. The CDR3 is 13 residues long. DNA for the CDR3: TGTGCCAGCTCACCGAGGTTAACAGATACGCAGTATTTT. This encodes CASSPRLTDTQYF.

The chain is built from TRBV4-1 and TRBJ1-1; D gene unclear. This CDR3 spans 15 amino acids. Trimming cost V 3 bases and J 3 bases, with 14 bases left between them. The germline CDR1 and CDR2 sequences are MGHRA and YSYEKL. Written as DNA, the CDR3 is TGCGCCAGCAGCCATCCATCTGGCGGGGACACTGAAGCTTTCTTT. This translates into CASSHPSGGDTEAFF.

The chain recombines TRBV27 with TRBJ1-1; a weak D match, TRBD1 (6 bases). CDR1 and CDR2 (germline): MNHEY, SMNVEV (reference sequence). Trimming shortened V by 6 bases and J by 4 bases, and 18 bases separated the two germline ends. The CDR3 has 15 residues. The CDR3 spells CASRDSGKLGTEAFF. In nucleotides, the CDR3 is TGTGCCAGCAGGGACAGCGGGAAATTGGGCACTGAAGCTTTCTTT.

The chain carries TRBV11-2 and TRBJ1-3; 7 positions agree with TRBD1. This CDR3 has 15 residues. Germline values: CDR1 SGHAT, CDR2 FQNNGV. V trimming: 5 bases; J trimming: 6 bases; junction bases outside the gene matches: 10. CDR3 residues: CASSPTGDDPNTIYF. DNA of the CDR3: TGTGCCAGCAGCCCTACAGGGGATGATCCAAACACCATATATTTT.

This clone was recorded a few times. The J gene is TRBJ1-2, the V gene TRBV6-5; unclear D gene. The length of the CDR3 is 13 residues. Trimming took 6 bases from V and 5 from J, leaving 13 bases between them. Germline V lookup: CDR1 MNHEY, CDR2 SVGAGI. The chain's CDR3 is CASSPGSPYGYTF. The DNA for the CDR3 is TGTGCCAGCAGCCCCGGGTCACCTTATGGCTACACCTTC.

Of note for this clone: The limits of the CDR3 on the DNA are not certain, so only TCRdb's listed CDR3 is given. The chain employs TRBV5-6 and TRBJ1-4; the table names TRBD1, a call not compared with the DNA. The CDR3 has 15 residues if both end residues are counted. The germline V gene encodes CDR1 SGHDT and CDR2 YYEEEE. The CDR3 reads CASSTSTAYNEKLFF.

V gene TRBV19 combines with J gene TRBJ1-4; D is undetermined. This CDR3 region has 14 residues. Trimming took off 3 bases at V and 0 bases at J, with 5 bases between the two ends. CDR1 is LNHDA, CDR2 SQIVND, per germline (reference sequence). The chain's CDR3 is CASSIDTTNEKLFF. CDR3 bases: TGTGCCAGTAGTATCGACACAACTAATGAAAAACTGTTTTTT.

The CDR3 is CASSPGWRGTDTQYF. In DNA form, the CDR3 reads TGCGCCAGCAGCCCGGGCTGGAGGGGCACAGATACGCAGTATTTT. V gene TRBV5-1 combines with J gene TRBJ2-3, with TRBD2 as a possible D gene (6 bases). V was shortened by 4 bases and J by 1 base, with 13 bases between the two germline ends. CDR3 length: 15 amino acids. CDR1 is SGHRS, CDR2 YFSETQ, per germline. Full variable domain (remainder filled in from reference TRBV5-1 and TRBJ2-3): KAGVTQTPRYLIKTRGQQVTLSCSPISGHRSVSWYQQTPGQGLQFLFEYFSETQRNKGNFPGRFSGRQFSNSRSEMNVSTLELGDSALYLCASSPGWRGTDTQYFGPGTRLTVL.

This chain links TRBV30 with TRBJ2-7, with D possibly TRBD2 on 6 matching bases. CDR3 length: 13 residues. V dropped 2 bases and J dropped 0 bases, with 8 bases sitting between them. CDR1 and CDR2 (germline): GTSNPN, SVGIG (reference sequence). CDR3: CAWSRDSSYEQYF. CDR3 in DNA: TGTGCCTGGAGTCGGGACTCCTCCTACGAGCAGTACTTC.

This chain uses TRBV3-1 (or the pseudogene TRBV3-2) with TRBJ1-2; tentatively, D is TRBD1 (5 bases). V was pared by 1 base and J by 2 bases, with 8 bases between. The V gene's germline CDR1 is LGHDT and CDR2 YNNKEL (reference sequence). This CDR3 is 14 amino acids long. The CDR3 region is CASSQGSGNYGYTF. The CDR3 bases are TGTGCCAGCAGCCAAGGGTCAGGGAACTATGGCTACACCTTC.

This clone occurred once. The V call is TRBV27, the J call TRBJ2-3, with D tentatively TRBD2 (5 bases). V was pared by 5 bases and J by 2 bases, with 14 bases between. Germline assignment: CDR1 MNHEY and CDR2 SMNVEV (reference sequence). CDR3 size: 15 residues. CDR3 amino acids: CASSPFTSATDTQYF. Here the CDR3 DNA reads TGTGCCAGCAGTCCCTTCACTAGTGCCACAGATACGCAGTATTTT.

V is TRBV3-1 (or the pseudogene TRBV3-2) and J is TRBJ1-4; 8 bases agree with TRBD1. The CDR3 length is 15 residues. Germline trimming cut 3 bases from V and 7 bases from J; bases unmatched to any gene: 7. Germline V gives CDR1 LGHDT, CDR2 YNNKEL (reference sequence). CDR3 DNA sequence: TGTGCCAGCAGCCAGATGGGGACAGGAGTTGAAAAACTGTTTTTT. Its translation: CASSQMGTGVEKLFF.

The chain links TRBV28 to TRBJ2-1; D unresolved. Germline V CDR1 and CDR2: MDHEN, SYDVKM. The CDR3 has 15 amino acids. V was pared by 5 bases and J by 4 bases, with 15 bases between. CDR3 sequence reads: CASSPRERPYNEQFF. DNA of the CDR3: TGTGCCAGCAGTCCACGAGAGCGACCATACAATGAGCAGTTCTTC.

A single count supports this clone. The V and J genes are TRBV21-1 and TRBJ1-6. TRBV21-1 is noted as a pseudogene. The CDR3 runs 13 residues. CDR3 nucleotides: TGTGCCGGGAGGACACCTCATAATTCACCCCTCCACTTT. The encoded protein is CAGRTPHNSPLHF.

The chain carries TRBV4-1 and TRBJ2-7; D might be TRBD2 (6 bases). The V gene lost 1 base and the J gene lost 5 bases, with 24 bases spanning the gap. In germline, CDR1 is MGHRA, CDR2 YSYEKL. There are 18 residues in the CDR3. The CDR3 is CASSQGLLRTGVGHEQYF. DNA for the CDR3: TGCGCCAGCAGCCAAGGCCTGTTGAGAACGGGGGTAGGCCACGAGCAGTACTTC.

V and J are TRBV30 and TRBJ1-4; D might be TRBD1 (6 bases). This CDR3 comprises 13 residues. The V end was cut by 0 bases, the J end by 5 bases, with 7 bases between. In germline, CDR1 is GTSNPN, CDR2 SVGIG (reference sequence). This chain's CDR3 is CAWSVTGNEKLFF. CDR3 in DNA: TGTGCCTGGAGTGTAACAGGGAATGAAAAACTGTTTTTT.

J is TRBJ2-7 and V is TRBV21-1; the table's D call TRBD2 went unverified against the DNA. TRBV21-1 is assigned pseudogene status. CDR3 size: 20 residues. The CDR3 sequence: CASSSICGTGTGVASYEQYF. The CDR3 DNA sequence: TGTGCCAGCAGCAGTATTTGTGGGACTGGGACCGGCGTCGCCTCCTACGAGCAGTACTTC.

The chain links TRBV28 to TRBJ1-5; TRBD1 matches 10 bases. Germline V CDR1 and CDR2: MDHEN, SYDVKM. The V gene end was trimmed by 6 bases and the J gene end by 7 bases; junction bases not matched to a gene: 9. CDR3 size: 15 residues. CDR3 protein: CASRPTGGSSQPQHF. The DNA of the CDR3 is TGTGCCAGCAGACCGACAGGGGGCTCCAGCCAGCCCCAGCATTTT.

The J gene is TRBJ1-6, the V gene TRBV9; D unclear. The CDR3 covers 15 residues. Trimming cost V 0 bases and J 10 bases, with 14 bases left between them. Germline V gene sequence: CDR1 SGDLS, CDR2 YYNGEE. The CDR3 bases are TGTGCCAGCAGCGTAGGACCGGGCGGAGGGTCACCCCTCCACTTT. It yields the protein CASSVGPGGGSPLHF.

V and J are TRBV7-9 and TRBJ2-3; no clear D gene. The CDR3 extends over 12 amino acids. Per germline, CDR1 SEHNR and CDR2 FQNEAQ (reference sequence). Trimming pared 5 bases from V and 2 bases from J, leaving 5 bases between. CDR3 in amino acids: CASSRFTDTQYF. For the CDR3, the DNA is TGTGCCAGCAGCCGTTTCACAGATACGCAGTATTTT.